This record covers a single TCR beta chain. The entry originates in a study of blood T cell repertoires in COVID-19. Study as a whole: Specimens from acute and convalescent COVID-19 originated in the United States, Italy and Spain. T cells, B-cell-depleted T cells, or PBMCs provided the cDNA or gDNA that served as material.

Germline-derived CDR1 and CDR2 are SGHAT and FQNNGV. The V gene lost 6 bases and the J gene lost 11 bases, with 11 bases spanning the gap. The CDR3 length is 11 residues. Original processing notes: The authors estimated nucleated cell counts from reference gene primer amplification. Only in-frame clones appear in the TCRdb table, and some are missing; sequencing was by immunoSEQ multiplex PCR. Clone size and V and J calls were adopted from that table, with D and trimming inferred from the DNA. The table lists 55,000 to 80,000 clones, around 83% of them singletons. The J gene is TRBJ2-4, the V gene TRBV11-2, with D maybe TRBD2 (6 bases). This TCR was sampled from a human donor in a cohort sampled during active COVID-19. Sequencing input: peripheral blood. CDR3 region: CASSPGTFQYF. The DNA for the CDR3 is TGTGCCAGCAGTCCCGGGACTTTTCAGTACTTC.